These 10 T cell receptor beta chains originate from one sample sequenced in a study of T cells in Graves' hyperthyroidism and ophthalmopathy. Amplification of TCR beta CDR3 regions used RNA as the template. The HTBI set primed first-round TCR CDR3 RT-PCR. TCRdb used MiXCR to reprocess the multiplex PCR reads, holding one entry per CDR3 protein. Altogether about 620,000 distinct CDR3 sequences are present, around 15% being singletons, with the ten largest covering 3.8%. The sample consisted of blood. The receptors were sampled from a woman in her thirties with Graves' hyperthyroidism.

This clonotype was picked up a small number of times. The chain joins TRBV7-9 to TRBJ2-1; the match to TRBD2 covers 11 bases. Germline-derived CDR1 and CDR2 are SEHNR and FQNEAQ (reference sequence). This CDR3 is 20 amino acids long. Losses at the gene ends were 5 bases for V and 0 bases for J; bases not matched to a gene: 15. The CDR3 reads CASSPRLTTSGVSSYNEQFF. Written as DNA, the CDR3 is TGTGCCAGCAGCCCTAGACTGACGACTAGCGGGGTCAGCTCCTACAATGAGCAGTTCTTC.

The V and J genes are TRBV28 and TRBJ1-1; D is unclear. The V and J ends lost 8 bases and 0 bases respectively, with 13 bases between them. This CDR3 is built from 14 residues. Germline values: CDR1 MDHEN, CDR2 SYDVKM. This CDR3 reads CASGIRRMNTEAFF. The CDR3 region has the DNA TGTGCCAGCGGAATTAGACGGATGAACACTGAAGCTTTCTTT.

This clonotype was picked up many times. This rearrangement joins TRBV20-1 to TRBJ2-5, with a possible D match to TRBD1 (8 bases). The CDR3 runs to 13 residues. CDR1 is DFQATT, CDR2 SNEGSKA, per germline (reference sequence). Trimming took off 5 bases at V and 6 bases at J, with 16 bases between the two ends. This CDR3 is CSAPGQGGKTQYF. CDR3 DNA sequence: TGCAGTGCTCCCGGACAGGGAGGGAAGACCCAGTACTTC.

This clonotype was observed a few times. V gene TRBV29-1 combines with J gene TRBJ2-1; D call uncertain. V lost 2 bases, J lost 4 bases, and 3 bases lay in between. The germline V gene encodes CDR1 SQVTM and CDR2 ANQGSEA. The CDR3 is made up of 11 amino acids. CDR3 loop: CSVERYNEQFF. The CDR3 nucleotides are TGCAGCGTTGAAAGGTACAATGAGCAGTTCTTC.

This clonotype was detected ten times or more. The chain carries TRBV20-1 and TRBJ2-7, with 11 bases lining up with TRBD2. V was clipped by 0 bases and J by 6 bases; unmatched bases: 10. In germline, CDR1 is DFQATT, CDR2 SNEGSKA (reference sequence). The CDR3 is 16 amino acids. The CDR3 sequence: CSARDRLAGSNGEQYF. The CDR3 coding sequence is TGCAGTGCTAGAGATAGACTAGCGGGAAGTAACGGCGAGCAGTACTTC.

The chain couples TRBV20-1 to TRBJ1-5, with unresolved D. Germline V CDR1 and CDR2: DFQATT, SNEGSKA (reference sequence). The CDR3 covers 14 residues. V lost 5 bases, J lost 1 base, and 12 bases lay in between. In nucleotides, the CDR3 is TGCAGTGCTGAGTCGGGAGGGAGCAATCAGCCCCAGCATTTT. Translated: CSAESGGSNQPQHF.

This clonotype was detected ten times or more. The rearrangement uses TRBV7-2 and TRBJ2-7; TRBD1 might be the D (6 bases). The CDR3 extends over 16 amino acids. Trimming cost V 5 bases and J 3 bases, with 20 bases left between them. From germline, CDR1 is SGHTA and CDR2 FQGNSA. The CDR3 protein is CASSLGKGVDNYEQYF. As DNA, the CDR3 is TGTGCCAGCAGCCTCGGTAAGGGGGTAGACAACTACGAGCAGTACTTC. Looking up the rest from reference TRBV7-2 and TRBJ2-7 gives the full variable domain: GAGVSQSPSNKVTEKGKDVELRCDPISGHTALYWYRQSLGQGLEFLIYFQGNSAPDKSGLPSDRFSAERTGGSVSTLTIQRTQQEDSAVYLCASSLGKGVDNYEQYFGPGTRLTVT.

This clonotype was picked up a small number of times. The chain combines TRBV6-1 with TRBJ2-1, with D possibly matching TRBD1 (5 bases). The CDR3 is 16 residues long. The germline V gene encodes CDR1 MNHNS and CDR2 SASEGT. The V end was cut by 4 bases, the J end by 0 bases, with 13 bases between. The CDR3: CASSVLQGSSYNEQFF. The CDR3 DNA reads TGTGCCAGCAGTGTCTTGCAGGGTAGCTCCTACAATGAGCAGTTCTTC.

The chain uses TRBV15 and TRBJ2-1; 7 nucleotides align to TRBD2. The ends lost 5 bases at V and 1 base at J; junction bases unmatched: 14. Germline V CDR1 and CDR2: LNHNV, YYDKDF (reference sequence). The CDR3 is 18 residues long. The CDR3 DNA is TGTGCCACCAGCCCTCAGGCAAAAGCGGGACTATCCTACAATGAGCAGTTCTTC. This sequence encodes CATSPQAKAGLSYNEQFF.

This clonotype was seen many times. The CDR3 loop reads CASSEVWSYEQYF. Here the CDR3 DNA reads TGTGCCAGCAGCGAGGTTTGGTCCTACGAGCAGTACTTC. The rearrangement joins TRBV27 to TRBJ2-7; D not certain. Trimming cost V 6 bases and J 1 base, with 10 bases left between them. Per germline, CDR1 MNHEY and CDR2 SMNVEV (reference sequence). The CDR3 runs to 13 residues.